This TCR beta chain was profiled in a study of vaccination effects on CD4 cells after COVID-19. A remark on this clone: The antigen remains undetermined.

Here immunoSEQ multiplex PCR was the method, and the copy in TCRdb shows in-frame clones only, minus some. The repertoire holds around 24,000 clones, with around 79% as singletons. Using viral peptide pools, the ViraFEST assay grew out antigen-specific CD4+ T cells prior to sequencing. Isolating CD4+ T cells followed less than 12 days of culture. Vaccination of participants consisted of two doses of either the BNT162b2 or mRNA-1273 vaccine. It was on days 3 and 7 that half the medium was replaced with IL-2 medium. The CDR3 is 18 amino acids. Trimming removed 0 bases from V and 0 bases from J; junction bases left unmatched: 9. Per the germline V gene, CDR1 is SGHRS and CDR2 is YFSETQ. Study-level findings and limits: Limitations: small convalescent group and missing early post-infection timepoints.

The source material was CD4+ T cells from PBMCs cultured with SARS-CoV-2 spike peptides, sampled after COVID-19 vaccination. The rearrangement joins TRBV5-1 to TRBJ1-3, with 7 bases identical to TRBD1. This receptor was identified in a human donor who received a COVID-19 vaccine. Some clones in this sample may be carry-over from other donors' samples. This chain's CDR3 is CASSLGSAGGNSGNTIYF. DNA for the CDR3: TGCGCCAGCAGCTTGGGATCGGCAGGGGGGAACTCTGGAAACACCATATATTTT.